What follows are 30 T cell receptor beta chains derived from one specimen sequenced in a study of cytotoxic CD8 clonotypes in ibrutinib-treated CLL. Generated by immunoSEQ multiplex PCR, the TCRdb table keeps only in-frame clones and is missing some. The sample holds approximately 120,000 clones; about 58% are singletons and the top ten take 37%. The sequencing used PBMCs, collected after 24 months of ibrutinib treatment. The receptors come from a human donor with chronic lymphocytic leukemia.

This sequence joins TRBV19 and TRBJ1-2; D not resolved. The V and J ends lost 4 bases and 2 bases respectively, with 11 bases between them. CDR3 length: 14 residues. Germline V gives CDR1 LNHDA, CDR2 SQIVND (reference sequence). The CDR3 region is CASSSSGTNYGYTF. The CDR3 nucleotides read TGTGCCAGTAGTAGTAGTGGTACCAACTATGGCTACACCTTC. Looking up the rest from reference TRBV19 and TRBJ1-2 gives the full variable domain: DGGITQSPKYLFRKEGQNVTLSCEQNLNHDAMYWYRQDPGQGLRLIYYSQIVNDFQKGDIAEGYSVSREKKESFPLTVTSAQKNPTAFYLCASSSSGTNYGYTFGSGTRLTVV.

This clone came up a few times. J is TRBJ2-3 and V is TRBV6-1; no firm D call. CDR3 length: 11 amino acids. Germline V gene sequence: CDR1 MNHNS, CDR2 SASEGT. Trimming shortened V by 7 bases and J by 3 bases, and 5 bases separated the two germline ends. The CDR3 bases are TGTGCCAGCATAAAAACAGATACGCAGTATTTT. It codes for CASIKTDTQYF.

This sequence joins TRBV5-4 and TRBJ1-4, with 9 bases identical to TRBD1. Trimming removed 4 bases from V and 5 bases from J; junction bases left unmatched: 9. CDR1 and CDR2 from the germline V gene are SGHNT and YYREEE (reference sequence). This CDR3 contains 16 residues. The CDR3 loop is CASSLTLDRGNEKLFF. In DNA form, the CDR3 reads TGTGCCAGCAGCCTAACTCTTGACAGGGGGAATGAAAAACTGTTTTTT.

A few counts support this clone. The V and J genes are TRBV29-1 and TRBJ2-2; the D gene is possibly TRBD1 (6 bases). This CDR3 contains 15 residues. Trimming left V 0 bases short and J 1 base short, with 9 bases between. Germline CDR1 and CDR2: SQVTM and ANQGSEA. The DNA for the CDR3 is TGCAGCGTTGAAGATAGGGGACAGAACACCGGGGAGCTGTTTTTT. Amino acid sequence: CSVEDRGQNTGELFF.

V and J are TRBV6-5 and TRBJ2-3; weak D call: TRBD2 (6 bases). Germline V gene data show CDR1 as MNHEY and CDR2 as SVGAGI. V shed 6 bases and J shed 8 bases, with 9 bases lying between them. The CDR3 consists of 11 residues. The CDR3 nucleotides read TGTGCCAGCAGGGGCGGGGTTACGCAGTATTTT. It translates to CASRGGVTQYF.

The J gene is TRBJ2-2, the V gene TRBV5-6; D is possibly TRBD1 (5 bases). The CDR3 consists of 14 residues. Trimming stripped 2 bases from V and 7 bases from J, with 12 bases between. Germline CDR1 is SGHDT and CDR2 is YYEEEE. Here the CDR3 DNA reads TGTGCCAGCAGCTTTGACACAGGCCACGGGGAGCTGTTTTTT. Translation gives CASSFDTGHGELFF. The full variable domain, in which reference TRBV5-6 and TRBJ2-2 provide the parts outside the CDR3, is DAGVTQSPTHLIKTRGQQVTLRCSPKSGHDTVSWYQQALGQGPQFIFQYYEEEERQRGNFPDRFSGHQFPNYSSELNVNALLLGDSALYLCASSFDTGHGELFFGEGSRLTVL.

This clone was seen only once. J is TRBJ1-2 and V is TRBV4-2; 7 bases agree with TRBD1. Germline loops: CDR1 LGHNA, CDR2 YNFKEQ. There are 15 residues in the CDR3. The V segment lost 0 bases and the J segment 6 bases; nucleotides outside the gene matches: 7. The CDR3 loop reads CASSQEEVQGNGYTF. The CDR3 DNA reads TGTGCCAGCAGCCAAGAGGAGGTACAGGGGAATGGCTACACCTTC.

V usage is TRBV11-2 and J usage is TRBJ2-5; 14 positions agree with TRBD2. Trimming cost V 5 bases and J 2 bases; bases outside gene matches: 4. Germline values: CDR1 SGHAT, CDR2 FQNNGV. The CDR3 covers 16 residues. For the CDR3, the DNA is TGTGCCAGCAGCCTGGGGACTAGCGGGAGTCAAGAGACCCAGTACTTC. It yields the protein CASSLGTSGSQETQYF.

CDR3 in DNA: TGTGCCAGCAGCACCCTAAGAGCCCAGGCGGAGTACTTC. The encoded protein is CASSTLRAQAEYF. V gene TRBV9 combines with J gene TRBJ2-7; D gene ambiguous. CDR1 and CDR2 from the germline V gene are SGDLS and YYNGEE. V was trimmed by 4 bases and J by 11 bases, leaving 19 bases between them. CDR3 length: 13 amino acids. The complete variable domain, with remaining parts taken from reference TRBV9 and TRBJ2-7, reads DSGVTQTPKHLITATGQRVTLRCSPRSGDLSVYWYQQSLDQGLQFLIQYYNGEERAKGNILERFSAQQFPDLHSELNLSSLELGDSALYFCASSTLRAQAEYFGPGTRLTVT.

The chain's CDR3 is CASSPRDIDNEQFF. The CDR3 DNA sequence: TGTGCCAGCTCACCGAGGGACATCGACAATGAGCAGTTCTTC. V and J are TRBV18 and TRBJ2-1; D perhaps matches TRBD1 (6 bases). Trimming left V 3 bases short and J 5 bases short, with 11 bases between. The germline V gene has CDR1 KGHSH and CDR2 LQKENI. The CDR3 has 14 amino acids.

The chain joins TRBV7-2 to TRBJ2-7; possibly TRBD2 for D (6 bases). The CDR3 runs to 16 residues. The germline V and J ends were trimmed by 4 bases and 3 bases, with 19 bases remaining between them. Per germline, CDR1 SGHTA and CDR2 FQGNSA. CDR3 nucleotide sequence: TGTGCCAGCAGCTCACCCGGGACTGGCATAGACTACGAGCAGTACTTC. This sequence encodes CASSSPGTGIDYEQYF.

The chain recombines TRBV20-1 with TRBJ1-1; D not certain. The CDR3 runs 11 residues. Looked up from germline, CDR1 is DFQATT and CDR2 is SNEGSKA (reference sequence). As DNA, the CDR3 is TGCAGGGTACCCTGGGGCACTGAAGCTTTCTTT. This gives the protein CRVPWGTEAFF.

There are a few counts of this clone. The gene calls are TRBV25-1 and TRBJ1-3; D perhaps matches TRBD1 (6 bases). V lost 4 bases, J lost 4 bases, and 11 bases lay in between. Per the germline V gene, CDR1 is MGHDK and CDR2 is SYGVNS. The CDR3 sequence is 14 residues long. CDR3 DNA sequence: TGTGCCAGCAGTGCAGCAGGGGCGGGAAACACCATATATTTT. This sequence encodes CASSAAGAGNTIYF.

This sequence joins TRBV6-1 and TRBJ2-5, with D perhaps matching TRBD2 (6 bases). Trimming took off 7 bases at V and 2 bases at J, with 11 bases between the two ends. This CDR3 spans 13 amino acids. The V gene's germline CDR1 is MNHNS and CDR2 SASEGT. The CDR3 loop is CASKPGLQETQYF. The CDR3 region has the DNA TGTGCCAGCAAACCGGGACTGCAAGAGACCCAGTACTTC.

The chain joins TRBV7-3 to TRBJ2-7; possible D gene TRBD2, 6 bases. Germline V gene lookup returns CDR1 SGHTA and CDR2 FQGTGA. V was pared by 4 bases and J by 7 bases, with 8 bases between. The CDR3 contains 11 residues. CDR3 DNA sequence: TGTGCCAGCAGCTCGGGGAGGGAGCAGTACTTC. Protein product: CASSSGREQYF.

This clone has only a few counts. V is TRBV7-2 and J is TRBJ1-6, with TRBD1 identical over 10 bases. Germline V gives CDR1 SGHTA, CDR2 FQGNSA. The CDR3 length is 15 residues. V lost 4 bases, J lost 7 bases, and 4 bases stayed unmatched. The CDR3 sequence is CASSSRQGANSPLHF. The CDR3 region has the DNA TGTGCCAGCAGCTCGCGACAGGGGGCGAATTCACCCCTCCACTTT.

J is TRBJ2-7 and V is TRBV7-9; D perhaps matches TRBD1 (5 bases). Trimming shortened V by 5 bases and J by 2 bases, and 13 bases separated the two germline ends. Germline values: CDR1 SEHNR, CDR2 FQNEAQ (reference sequence). The CDR3 length is 14 residues. In DNA, the CDR3 is TGTGCCAGCAGCCCACAGGTAGGAACCTACGAGCAGTACTTC. Its translation is CASSPQVGTYEQYF.

The gene calls are TRBV30 and TRBJ2-5; D is ambiguous. The CDR3 runs to 14 residues. CDR1 is GTSNPN, CDR2 SVGIG, per germline (reference sequence). Trimming pared 2 bases from V and 1 base from J, leaving 11 bases between. The CDR3 loop reads CAWSLGPVQETQYF. In DNA, the CDR3 is TGTGCCTGGAGTTTAGGACCGGTCCAAGAGACCCAGTACTTC.

The gene calls are TRBV2 and TRBJ2-5, with D possibly matching TRBD2 (5 bases). The CDR3 covers 12 residues. The germline V gene has CDR1 SNHLY and CDR2 FYNNEI. V was trimmed by 9 bases and J by 2 bases, leaving 10 bases between them. CDR3 in amino acids: CASFSEQETQYF. Here the CDR3 DNA reads TGTGCCAGTTTTAGCGAACAAGAGACCCAGTACTTC.

The J gene is TRBJ1-1, the V gene TRBV11-1; TRBD1 is a possible D gene (6 bases). Germline CDR1 and CDR2: SGHAT and FQDESV (reference sequence). The CDR3 extends over 16 amino acids. Trimming pared 2 bases from V and 4 bases from J, leaving 17 bases between. CDR3 in DNA: TGTGCCAGCAGCTTATTAGACAGCAGGGGCCGCACTGAAGCTTTCTTT. Translated: CASSLLDSRGRTEAFF.

The chain couples TRBV6-5 to TRBJ2-7; TRBD1 matches 7 bases. Germline CDR1 and CDR2: MNHEY and SVGAGI. The CDR3 consists of 11 residues. V lost 5 bases and J lost 10; bases outside the gene matches: 5. CDR3 nucleotides: TGTGCCAGCAGTCACCGGGACAGACAGTACTTC. Residues: CASSHRDRQYF.

The sample holds a few counts of this clone. The chain combines TRBV30 with TRBJ1-4, with D unclear. Germline V gene sequence: CDR1 GTSNPN, CDR2 SVGIG (reference sequence). V gave up 1 base and J gave up 8 bases, with 11 bases separating them. This CDR3 is 13 amino acids long. The CDR3 region has the DNA TGTGCCTGGAGTGGTTCAGTCGGGGAAAAACTGTTTTTT. This translates into CAWSGSVGEKLFF.

A few counts support this clone. The chain recombines TRBV7-6 with TRBJ2-7; D is tentatively TRBD1 or TRBD2 (5 bases each). V lost 5 bases, J lost 4 bases, and 18 bases lay in between. The CDR3 totals 15 residues. Germline V lookup: CDR1 SGHVS, CDR2 FNYEAQ. The CDR3 nucleotides read TGTGCCAGCAGCGAAGGGGCTAGCAAGATGTACGAGCAGTACTTC. Its protein is CASSEGASKMYEQYF.

The rearrangement links TRBV7-2 to TRBJ1-3; D unclear. Per germline, CDR1 SGHTA and CDR2 FQGNSA. V lost 2 bases and J 0 bases, leaving 5 bases between the germline ends. CDR3 length: 14 amino acids. CDR3 amino acids: CASSLLFSGNTIYF. CDR3 in DNA: TGTGCCAGCAGCTTACTTTTCTCTGGAAACACCATATATTTT. The full variable domain, with the rest looked up from reference TRBV7-2 and TRBJ1-3, is GAGVSQSPSNKVTEKGKDVELRCDPISGHTALYWYRQSLGQGLEFLIYFQGNSAPDKSGLPSDRFSAERTGGSVSTLTIQRTQQEDSAVYLCASSLLFSGNTIYFGEGSWLTVV.

The chain employs TRBV7-9 and TRBJ2-3; weak D call: TRBD2 (6 bases). CDR1 SEHNR and CDR2 FQNEAQ come from the germline V gene (reference sequence). Trimming took off 4 bases at V and 3 bases at J, with 17 bases between the two ends. The CDR3 runs to 16 residues. The CDR3 spells CASSSHNIAVTDTQYF. The CDR3 bases are TGTGCCAGCAGCTCGCACAACATAGCGGTGACAGATACGCAGTATTTT.

This clone was recorded a few times. The rearrangement joins TRBV6-1 to TRBJ2-6, with a weak D call TRBD2 (5 bases). This CDR3 has 15 amino acids. CDR1 and CDR2 (germline): MNHNS, SASEGT. Deletions cut 7 bases from V and 2 bases from J, with 12 bases between. In nucleotides, the CDR3 is TGTGCCAGCAATCAAGGAGCGGCTGGGGCCAACGTCCTGACTTTC. Translating it yields CASNQGAAGANVLTF.

V and J are TRBV5-1 and TRBJ1-1; 10 positions agree with TRBD1. The CDR3 extends over 12 amino acids. In germline, CDR1 is SGHRS, CDR2 YFSETQ. The V segment lost 4 bases and the J segment 10 bases; nucleotides outside the gene matches: 4. CDR3 nucleotide sequence: TGCGCCAGCAGCGTCGGACAGGGGGGAGCTTTCTTT. Its translation is CASSVGQGGAFF.

This clone has only one observation. For the CDR3, the DNA is TGTGCCAGCAGCTCCAGATCTCAAGAGACCCAGTACTTC. Amino acid sequence: CASSSRSQETQYF. The V gene is TRBV7-9, the J gene TRBJ2-5; the D is unclear. Trimming left V 4 bases short and J 2 bases short, with 8 bases between. CDR1 and CDR2 (germline): SEHNR, FQNEAQ (reference sequence). The CDR3 is 13 amino acids.

The chain couples TRBV5-1 to TRBJ2-5, with 12 nucleotides matching TRBD2. The CDR3 runs to 17 residues. After removal of 3 bases from V and 5 bases from J, the junction contained 11 bases not matched to a gene. Germline CDR1 is SGHRS and CDR2 is YFSETQ. The CDR3 DNA reads TGCGCCAGCAGCTCGCAACCTAGCGGGGGGGCTCTGGAGACCCAGTACTTC. As protein: CASSSQPSGGALETQYF.

The chain couples TRBV5-4 to TRBJ2-6, with D hard to call. Germline CDR1 SGHNT, CDR2 YYREEE (reference sequence). The CDR3 extends over 14 amino acids. With 10 bases removed from V and 1 base from J, the gap between germline ends came to 12 bases. The CDR3 DNA follows: TGTGCCGCTGCGGTAAATTCTGGGGCCAACGTCCTGACTTTC. Its translation: CAAAVNSGANVLTF.